Shown below are 2 T cell receptor beta chains from a single sample sequenced in a study of T cell responses to AZD1222 COVID-19 vaccine. The data were produced by immunoSEQ multiplex PCR, yet TCRdb's version contains in-frame clones alone and is incomplete. Here the sample spans 120,000 to 150,000 clones, just over 90% being singletons. The material sequenced was peripheral blood, taken on day 0 of MenACWY control vaccination. The receptor set was obtained from an adult in good health.

The sample holds one count of this clone. V usage is TRBV7-2 and J usage is TRBJ2-2; D uncertain. Trimming removed 4 bases at V and 3 bases at J, with 12 bases between. The CDR3 spans 15 residues. From germline, CDR1 is SGHTA and CDR2 FQGNSA. The CDR3 bases are TGTGCCAGCAGCTCGGGCCCCTCAGACACCGGGGAGCTGTTTTTT. Translating it yields CASSSGPSDTGELFF.

This clone was observed once. This chain links TRBV5-1 with TRBJ1-1, with TRBD1 as a possible D gene (6 bases). The CDR3 spans 16 residues. V was clipped by 4 bases and J by 1 base, with 17 bases between them. Germline values: CDR1 SGHRS, CDR2 YFSETQ. CDR3 in amino acids: CASSPNGGGTNTEAFF. The CDR3 bases are TGCGCCAGCAGCCCCAATGGAGGGGGAACGAACACTGAAGCTTTCTTT.